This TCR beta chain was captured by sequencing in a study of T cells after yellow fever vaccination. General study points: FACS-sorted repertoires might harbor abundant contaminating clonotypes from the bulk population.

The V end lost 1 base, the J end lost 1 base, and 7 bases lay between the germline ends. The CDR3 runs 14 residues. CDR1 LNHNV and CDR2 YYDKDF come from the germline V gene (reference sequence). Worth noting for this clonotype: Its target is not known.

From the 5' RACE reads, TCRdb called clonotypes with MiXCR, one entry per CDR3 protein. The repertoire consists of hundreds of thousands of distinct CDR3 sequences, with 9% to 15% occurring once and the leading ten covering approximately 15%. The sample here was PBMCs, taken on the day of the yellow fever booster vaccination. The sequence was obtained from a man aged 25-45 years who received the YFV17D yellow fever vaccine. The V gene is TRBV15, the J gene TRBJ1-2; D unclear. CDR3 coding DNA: TGTGCCACCAGCAGAGTAGACGGTAACTATGGCTACACCTTC. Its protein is CATSRVDGNYGYTF.